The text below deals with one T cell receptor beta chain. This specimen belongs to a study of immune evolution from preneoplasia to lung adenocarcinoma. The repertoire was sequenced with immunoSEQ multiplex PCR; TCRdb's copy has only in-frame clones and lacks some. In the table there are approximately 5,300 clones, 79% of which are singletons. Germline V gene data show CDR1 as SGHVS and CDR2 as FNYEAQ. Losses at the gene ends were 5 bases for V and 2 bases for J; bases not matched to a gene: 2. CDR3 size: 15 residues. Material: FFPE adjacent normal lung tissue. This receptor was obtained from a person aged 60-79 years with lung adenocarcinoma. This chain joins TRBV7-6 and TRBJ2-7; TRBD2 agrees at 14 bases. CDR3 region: CASSMGLAGAYEQYF. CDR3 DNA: TGTGCCAGCAGCATGGGACTAGCGGGAGCCTACGAGCAGTACTTC.